Sequencing of this TCR beta chain was carried out in a study of blood T cell repertoires in COVID-19. V was pared by 1 base and J by 3 bases, with 11 bases between. Germline V gene sequence: CDR1 SGDLS, CDR2 YYNGEE. The CDR3 consists of 14 residues. Method: immunoSEQ multiplex PCR; TCRdb's copy keeps in-frame clones and lacks some. The sample lists nearly 40,000 clones, around 80% seen once, with roughly 35% in the top ten. The receptor was isolated from a man aged 80 or over with active or convalescent COVID-19. This chain uses TRBV9 with TRBJ2-7; no firm D call. The sample consisted of peripheral blood. The CDR3 loop reads CASSVPREVYEQYF. The CDR3 nucleotides read TGTGCCAGCAGCGTACCTCGTGAGGTCTACGAGCAGTACTTC.